Below are 21 T cell receptor beta chains sequenced from a single sample in a study of blood T cell repertoires in COVID-19. TCRdb keeps only in-frame clones here, not all; method: immunoSEQ multiplex PCR. The repertoire consists of more than 40,000 clones, with approximately 84% occurring once and the leading ten covering 4.4%. The source material was peripheral blood. The receptors derive from a man in his forties or fifties with active COVID-19.

The chain couples TRBV12-5 to TRBJ2-1; TRBD2 agrees at 10 bases. Germline assignment: CDR1 LGHNT and CDR2 FRNRAP. Trimming at V came to 6 bases and at J to 4 bases, leaving 6 bases not matched to a gene. The CDR3 extends over 15 amino acids. The CDR3 sequence is CASGLLAGPYNEQFF. CDR3 nucleotide sequence: TGTGCTAGTGGCCTACTAGCGGGGCCTTACAATGAGCAGTTCTTC.

Note on this clone: Other DNA sequences from this sample encode an identical CDR3 as well. The gene calls are TRBV7-7 and TRBJ2-7; TRBD1 matches 9 bases. The V segment lost 4 bases and the J segment 0 bases; nucleotides outside the gene matches: 4. Germline CDR1 SSHAT, CDR2 FNYEAQ (reference sequence). CDR3 length: 15 amino acids. The CDR3 coding sequence is TGTGCCAGCAGCTCCGGGACAGGGCCCTCCTACGAGCAGTACTTC. Its protein is CASSSGTGPSYEQYF.

The chain uses TRBV10-3 and TRBJ1-2, with 9 bases aligning to TRBD1. CDR3 size: 15 residues. V gave up 7 bases and J gave up 4 bases; unmatched junction bases: 10. Looked up from germline, CDR1 is ENHRY and CDR2 is SYGVKD. CDR3 nucleotides: TGTGCCATCAAACCTTCGGGACAGGGTCCCTATGGCTACACCTTC. Amino acids: CAIKPSGQGPYGYTF.

This clone was detected once. The V gene is TRBV4-1, the J gene TRBJ2-5; 7 positions agree with TRBD2. Germline V gives CDR1 MGHRA, CDR2 YSYEKL. With V trimmed by 4 bases and J by 5 bases, 7 bases remained unmatched. CDR3 size: 14 residues. Here the CDR3 DNA reads TGCGCCAGCAGCCCTGGACTAGTGAGGGAGACCCAGTACTTC. Translation: CASSPGLVRETQYF.

With regard to this clone: Distinct nucleotide sequences in the sample also encode this CDR3. The chain combines TRBV5-1 with TRBJ2-3; 9 bases are shared with TRBD1. The junction had 7 bases not matched to a gene; V was cut back by 1 base and J by 4 bases. CDR1 is SGHRS and CDR2 is YFSETQ in the germline V gene. The CDR3 contains 16 residues. CDR3 loop: CASSLTGGEFPDTQYF. CDR3 in DNA: TGCGCCAGCAGCTTGACAGGGGGCGAGTTCCCAGATACGCAGTATTTT.

The chain links TRBV5-1 to TRBJ1-3; D call uncertain. Per the germline V gene, CDR1 is SGHRS and CDR2 is YFSETQ. This CDR3 has 13 residues. V was shortened by 1 base and J by 7 bases, with 9 bases between the two germline ends. CDR3 bases: TGCGCCAGCAGCTTGTCCGGGAGGAACACCATATATTTT. Its protein is CASSLSGRNTIYF. The full variable domain, with the rest looked up from reference TRBV5-1 and TRBJ1-3, is KAGVTQTPRYLIKTRGQQVTLSCSPISGHRSVSWYQQTPGQGLQFLFEYFSETQRNKGNFPGRFSGRQFSNSRSEMNVSTLELGDSALYLCASSLSGRNTIYFGEGSWLTVV.

The chain links TRBV3-1 (or the pseudogene TRBV3-2) to TRBJ1-5; perhaps TRBD1 as D (6 bases). CDR1 is LGHDT and CDR2 is YNNKEL in the germline V gene (reference sequence). CDR3 size: 15 residues. V was clipped by 1 base and J by 6 bases, with 13 bases between them. The CDR3 bases are TGTGCCAGCAGCCAAGGGGCAGGGGATTCTCAGCCCCAGCATTTT. Residues: CASSQGAGDSQPQHF.

This chain joins TRBV5-6 and TRBJ2-3; 9 nucleotides agree with TRBD2. The length of the CDR3 is 12 residues. CDR1 is SGHDT, CDR2 YYEEEE, per germline. After removal of 2 bases from V and 10 bases from J, the junction contained 2 bases not matched to a gene. The CDR3 spells CASSLRGGAQYF. The CDR3, as DNA: TGTGCCAGCAGCTTACGCGGGGGGGCGCAGTATTTT.

The chain carries TRBV4-1 and TRBJ1-1, with a weak D call TRBD1 (6 bases). V lost 0 bases and J 1 base, leaving 6 bases between the germline ends. From germline, CDR1 is MGHRA and CDR2 YSYEKL. The CDR3 runs to 14 residues. CDR3 in DNA: TGCGCCAGCAGCCAAGACAGGGGGAACACTGAAGCTTTCTTT. This encodes CASSQDRGNTEAFF.

The chain joins TRBV4-3 to TRBJ2-1, with 7 bases lining up with TRBD2. This CDR3 is 14 amino acids long. The germline CDR1 and CDR2 sequences are LGHNA and YSLEER. J gave up 7 bases and V 1 base, and 4 bases lay outside the gene matches. The CDR3 sequence: CASSQVGTINEQFF. In DNA, the CDR3 is TGCGCCAGCAGCCAAGTTGGGACTATTAATGAGCAGTTCTTC.

V is TRBV5-1 and J is TRBJ1-2; TRBD1 might be the D (6 bases). This CDR3 has 15 amino acids. The germline gives CDR1 SGHRS, CDR2 YFSETQ. V lost 4 bases to trimming and J lost 0 bases, with 13 bases between them. In nucleotides, the CDR3 is TGCGCCAGCAGCCGACAGGCGCAAGCTAACTATGGCTACACCTTC. Encoded protein: CASSRQAQANYGYTF.

The gene calls are TRBV18 and TRBJ2-6; D possibly corresponds to TRBD1 (6 bases). With 2 bases removed from V and 0 bases from J, the gap between germline ends came to 11 bases. The CDR3 extends over 17 amino acids. Germline loops: CDR1 KGHSH, CDR2 LQKENI. The CDR3 DNA follows: TGTGCCAGCTCACCATACAGGGACCCCTCTGGGGCCAACGTCCTGACTTTC. Translated: CASSPYRDPSGANVLTF.

The chain links TRBV6-6 to TRBJ2-1; 14 positions agree with TRBD2. With 8 bases clipped from V and 6 bases from J, the junction kept 6 bases outside the gene matches. CDR1 MNHNY and CDR2 SVGAGI come from the germline V gene (reference sequence). CDR3 length: 15 residues. The DNA for the CDR3 is TGTGCCAGCCAAAGGGGACTAGCGGGGGCCAATGAGCAGTTCTTC. Translation: CASQRGLAGANEQFF.

The gene calls are TRBV11-2 and TRBJ1-5, with no clear D. CDR1 SGHAT and CDR2 FQNNGV come from the germline V gene. V was clipped by 1 base and J by 0 bases, with 4 bases between them. This CDR3 region has 14 residues. CDR3 region: CASSLGVSNQPQHF. The CDR3 DNA is TGTGCCAGCAGCTTAGGAGTTAGCAATCAGCCCCAGCATTTT.

This clone was recorded only once. V gene TRBV6-4 combines with J gene TRBJ2-1; D is uncertain. The ends were cut back, 5 bases at V and 0 bases at J, with 8 bases in the middle. The length of the CDR3 is 14 residues. Germline lookup yields CDR1 MRHNA and CDR2 SNTAGT. The CDR3: CASSLESSYNEQFF. Here the CDR3 DNA reads TGTGCCAGCAGTTTAGAAAGCTCCTACAATGAGCAGTTCTTC.

J is TRBJ2-1 and V is TRBV14; TRBD1 agrees at 9 bases. The CDR3 is 18 amino acids. The trim removed 3 bases at V and 5 bases at J, leaving 14 bases unmatched. The germline CDR1 and CDR2 sequences are SGHDN and FVKESK. The CDR3: CASSQAGTGRHPNNEQFF. CDR3 sequence (DNA): TGTGCCAGCAGCCAGGCCGGGACAGGGCGACATCCCAACAATGAGCAGTTCTTC.

The V gene is TRBV19, the J gene TRBJ2-4, with 9 bases aligning to TRBD2. J lost 6 bases, V lost 5 bases, and 8 bases had no gene match. The CDR3 consists of 15 residues. Germline V gene data show CDR1 as LNHDA and CDR2 as SQIVND (reference sequence). The CDR3 nucleotides read TGTGCCAGTAGTGTCGGCGGGGGGGCGGGAAACATTCAGTACTTC. Translating gives CASSVGGGAGNIQYF.

This chain joins TRBV10-3 and TRBJ2-7; D possibly corresponds to TRBD1 (5 bases). V was trimmed by 9 bases and J by 5 bases, leaving 17 bases between them. Germline V gives CDR1 ENHRY, CDR2 SYGVKD. The CDR3 has 13 amino acids. The CDR3 DNA reads TGTGCCATTCTTCCGACCCAGGGCCACGAGCAGTACTTC. Its protein product is CAILPTQGHEQYF.

The chain uses TRBV19 and TRBJ2-7, with 11 bases lining up with TRBD1. The germline gives CDR1 LNHDA, CDR2 SQIVND (reference sequence). Germline trimming cut 4 bases from V and 5 bases from J; bases unmatched to any gene: 10. This CDR3 has 16 residues. This CDR3 reads CASSKNPGQGVHEQYF. CDR3 DNA sequence: TGTGCCAGTAGTAAGAACCCGGGACAGGGGGTCCACGAGCAGTACTTC.

This clone has only one observation. The gene calls are TRBV7-2 and TRBJ1-1, with D perhaps matching TRBD1 (5 bases). Germline assignment: CDR1 SGHTA and CDR2 FQGNSA. This CDR3 is built from 13 residues. V lost 5 bases and J lost 1, with 8 bases in between. The chain's CDR3 is CASSNDRNTEAFF. CDR3 coding DNA: TGTGCCAGCAGCAACGACAGGAACACTGAAGCTTTCTTT. Drawing the rest from reference TRBV7-2 and TRBJ1-1, the complete variable domain is GAGVSQSPSNKVTEKGKDVELRCDPISGHTALYWYRQSLGQGLEFLIYFQGNSAPDKSGLPSDRFSAERTGGSVSTLTIQRTQQEDSAVYLCASSNDRNTEAFFGQGTRLTVV.

The V and J genes are TRBV2 and TRBJ1-3; D remains unclear. The CDR3 is 13 amino acids. The germline V and J ends were trimmed by 8 bases and 3 bases, with 11 bases remaining between them. The V gene's germline CDR1 is SNHLY and CDR2 FYNNEI. In DNA, the CDR3 is TGTGCCAGCGGTAGCAGCAGTGGAAACACCATATATTTT. Its protein product is CASGSSSGNTIYF. Complete variable domain (other parts from reference TRBV2 and TRBJ1-3): EPEVTQTPSHQVTQMGQEVILRCVPISNHLYFYWYRQILGQKVEFLVSFYNNEISEKSEIFDDQFSVERPDGSNFTLKIRSTKLEDSAMYFCASGSSSGNTIYFGEGSWLTVV.